These 11 T cell receptor beta chains were all obtained from the same sample, sequenced in a study of shared clonotypes between healthy human individuals. Generated by immunoSEQ multiplex PCR, the TCRdb table keeps only in-frame clones and is missing some. The top ten clones hold around an eighth of a sample with fewer than 500,000 clones, roughly 79% of them seen once. Sequencing used PBMCs. Source of these receptors: a woman aged 40-49 years in good health. Some clones in this sample may be carry-over from other donors' samples.

On this clone itself: This clone may be a read error of a much larger clone one base away. This sample also contains other DNA sequences that code for the same CDR3. The rearrangement joins TRBV5-4 to TRBJ1-3; the D gene is possibly TRBD1 (5 bases). This CDR3 is 14 amino acids long. In germline, CDR1 is SGHNT, CDR2 YYREEE (reference sequence). V was pared by 5 bases and J by 3 bases, with 12 bases between. The CDR3 sequence is CASRTWGRGNTIYF. The CDR3 bases are TGTGCCAGCAGGACGTGGGGACGTGGAAACACCATATATTTT.

The rearrangement links TRBV11-2 to TRBJ2-3; tentative D call: TRBD2 (6 bases). CDR1 and CDR2 from the germline V gene are SGHAT and FQNNGV. The CDR3 extends over 16 amino acids. Trimming took 3 bases from V and 0 from J, leaving 13 bases between them. The CDR3 reads CASSFAGPASTDTQYF. For the CDR3, the DNA is TGTGCCAGCAGCTTTGCGGGACCCGCTAGCACAGATACGCAGTATTTT.

This clone has just a few counts. V is TRBV12-2 and J is TRBJ1-5; the table's D call of TRBD1 was not tested on the DNA. TRBV12-2 is classified as a pseudogene. The CDR3 has 19 amino acids. CDR3 in amino acids: CASRLVEGVQGASNQPQHF. The CDR3 DNA sequence: TGTGCAAGTCGCTTAGTAGAGGGGGTGCAAGGAGCAAGCAATCAGCCCCAGCATTTT.

The chain joins TRBV18 to TRBJ1-2; 7 positions match TRBD1. Germline lookup yields CDR1 KGHSH and CDR2 LQKENI. The length of the CDR3 is 13 residues. Losses at the gene ends were 7 bases for V and 6 bases for J; bases not matched to a gene: 8. The CDR3 loop reads CASYDPGTDGYTF. The CDR3 nucleotides read TGTGCCAGCTACGACCCCGGGACAGATGGCTACACCTTC. Drawing the rest from reference TRBV18 and TRBJ1-2, the complete variable domain is NAGVMQNPRHLVRRRGQEARLRCSPMKGHSHVYWYRQLPEEGLKFMVYLQKENIIDESGMPKERFSAEFPKEGPSILRIQQVVRGDSAAYFCASYDPGTDGYTFGSGTRLTVV.

The gene calls are TRBV27 and TRBJ2-1, with TRBD2 identical over 9 bases. Germline CDR1 and CDR2: MNHEY and SMNVEV (reference sequence). The V segment lost 7 bases and the J segment 6 bases; nucleotides outside the gene matches: 10. The CDR3 is 15 residues long. CDR3 in amino acids: CASTPGTSPSNEQFF. Written as DNA, the CDR3 is TGTGCCAGCACGCCCGGGACTAGCCCATCCAATGAGCAGTTCTTC.

The chain recombines TRBV4-1 with TRBJ1-1; D unclear. This CDR3 is 14 amino acids long. V was shortened by 5 bases and J by 4 bases, with 14 bases between the two germline ends. Germline V gene sequence: CDR1 MGHRA, CDR2 YSYEKL. The CDR3: CASSGPLLGTEAFF. The CDR3 region has the DNA TGCGCCAGCAGCGGGCCCCTTCTGGGCACTGAAGCTTTCTTT.

This sequence joins TRBV6-6 and TRBJ1-1; 8 nucleotides line up with TRBD1. Germline V gene lookup returns CDR1 MNHNY and CDR2 SVGAGI (reference sequence). The CDR3 is 16 residues long. With 4 bases clipped from V and 1 base from J, the junction kept 8 bases outside the gene matches. The CDR3 DNA sequence: TGTGCCAGCAGTTCGCCCAGGGGGCAGGGGAACACTGAAGCTTTCTTT. Translated: CASSSPRGQGNTEAFF.

The CDR3 region is CASSVDPGTLSQYF. CDR3 nucleotide sequence: TGCGCCAGCAGCGTCGATCCAGGGACCCTGTCCCAGTACTTC. V gene TRBV5-1 combines with J gene TRBJ2-5; D is tentatively TRBD1 or TRBD2 (5 bases each). The CDR3 runs to 14 residues. In germline, CDR1 is SGHRS, CDR2 YFSETQ. Trimming shortened V by 4 bases and J by 9 bases, and 19 bases separated the two germline ends.

The chain uses TRBV28 and TRBJ2-7; D is uncertain. Trimming shortened V by 4 bases and J by 4 bases, and 11 bases separated the two germline ends. From germline, CDR1 is MDHEN and CDR2 SYDVKM. The CDR3 has 13 amino acids. The DNA of the CDR3 is TGTGCCAGCAGTTCGGAACAACCATACGAGCAGTACTTC. Translation: CASSSEQPYEQYF.

The chain joins TRBV18 to TRBJ1-3; D might be TRBD1 (5 bases). Looked up from germline, CDR1 is KGHSH and CDR2 is LQKENI. The CDR3 consists of 17 residues. Trimming pared 2 bases from V and 1 base from J, leaving 15 bases between. CDR3 amino acids: CASSPTQGPVSGNTIYF. Here the CDR3 DNA reads TGTGCCAGCTCACCAACGCAGGGACCGGTGTCTGGAAACACCATATATTTT.

This clone occurred a few times. The chain is built from TRBV4-1 and TRBJ2-7; D possibly corresponds to TRBD2 (5 bases). Germline V lookup: CDR1 MGHRA, CDR2 YSYEKL. V was clipped by 4 bases and J by 3 bases, with 13 bases between them. The CDR3 contains 14 residues. The CDR3 DNA follows: TGCGCCAGCAGCCGGGAGCTAGTCGGCTACGAGCAGTACTTC. Its translation: CASSRELVGYEQYF.